The TCR beta chain under discussion was sequenced for a study of chemoradiotherapy in HPV16-positive cancers. Between the trimmed V and J ends, which lost 1 base and 9 bases, there was a span of 13 bases. Germline assignment: CDR1 MGHRA and CDR2 YSYEKL. The CDR3 is 14 residues long. Points from the study as a whole: Candidate HPV-specific clones and E7-related TCR motifs grew in tumor during treatment. In HPV16-positive patients, HPV-responsive T-cell expansion tracked better recurrence-free survival.

Turning to this clone: Its antigen is not known.

The assay was immunoSEQ multiplex PCR, and TCRdb's table has in-frame clones only and misses some. The table has about 8,600 clones, roughly 89% seen once. The TCR sequence derives from a human donor with HPV-associated anogenital cancer. J is TRBJ1-5 and V is TRBV4-1; D not resolved. The material was blood, obtained from a patient who underwent chemoradiotherapy. This CDR3 is CASSQVELNLPQHF. CDR3 DNA sequence: TGCGCCAGCAGCCAAGTGGAGTTGAATTTGCCCCAGCATTTT.